This TCR beta chain was recorded in a study of T cells in Graves' hyperthyroidism and ophthalmopathy. Graves' hyperthyroidism was deemed stable given no ophthalmopathy progression within 18 months. Patients were excluded because of uncontrolled infection, other autoimmune disease, pregnancy or lactation. From germline, CDR1 is DFQATT and CDR2 SNEGSKA (reference sequence). The V gene lost 2 bases and the J gene lost 6 bases, with 11 bases spanning the gap. The CDR3 consists of 13 residues. Amplification of TCR beta CDR3 regions used RNA as the template. The study used the HTBI primer set for a first-round RT-PCR of the TCR CDR3. In TCRdb, the multiplex PCR reads were re-called with MiXCR into one record per CDR3 protein. The data show about 540,000 distinct CDR3 sequences, with just over 45% seen just once and around 8% held by the top ten.

This sequence was found in a woman under 30 with Graves' hyperthyroidism. The sample was peripheral blood or thyroid tissue (not recorded which). The chain carries TRBV20-1 and TRBJ1-5; D possibly corresponds to TRBD1 (5 bases). CDR3 DNA: TGCAGTGCTAGAATAGGGGTGGGTCAGCCCCAGCATTTT. Translating gives CSARIGVGQPQHF.